The 12 T cell receptor beta chains below were found in one sample sequenced in a study of blood T cell repertoires in COVID-19. TCRdb's copy holds only in-frame clones and misses some; the assay was immunoSEQ multiplex PCR. The sample carries about 60,000 clones, 90% recorded once. The sample consisted of peripheral blood. Source of these receptors: a man between 60 and 75 years old with acute or convalescent COVID-19.

The chain couples TRBV7-3 to TRBJ2-3, with 7 bases that match TRBD1. CDR3 length: 15 residues. The junction had 7 bases not matched to a gene; V was cut back by 7 bases and J by 0 bases. CDR1 is SGHTA and CDR2 is FQGTGA in the germline V gene. CDR3 protein: CASTPTGRSTDTQYF. CDR3 sequence (DNA): TGTGCCAGCACCCCGACAGGGAGAAGCACAGATACGCAGTATTTT.

CDR3 nucleotides: TGTGCCAGTAGTATAGGGACAGGGCCTTATGGCTACACCTTC. This codes for CASSIGTGPYGYTF. The V call is TRBV19, the J call TRBJ1-2; 8 bases align to TRBD1. This CDR3 comprises 14 residues. The trim removed 1 base at V and 5 bases at J, leaving 3 bases unmatched. Germline V gives CDR1 LNHDA, CDR2 SQIVND (reference sequence).

The chain links TRBV10-2 to TRBJ2-2; no firm D call. Germline loops: CDR1 WSHSY, CDR2 SAAADI. This CDR3 is 15 amino acids long. Trimming removed 2 bases from V and 3 bases from J, with 10 bases in between. CDR3 residues: CASSEPYLYTGELFF. In nucleotides, the CDR3 is TGCGCCAGCAGTGAGCCCTACCTATACACCGGGGAGCTGTTTTTT.

This chain joins TRBV11-2 and TRBJ2-1, with D perhaps matching TRBD1 (5 bases). The CDR3 has 15 residues. V gave up 5 bases and J gave up 7 bases, with 18 bases separating them. The germline V gene encodes CDR1 SGHAT and CDR2 FQNNGV. CDR3 residues: CASSGVVGPRNEQFF. CDR3 bases: TGTGCCAGCAGCGGAGTGGTGGGGCCCCGGAATGAGCAGTTCTTC. Full variable domain (remainder filled in from reference TRBV11-2 and TRBJ2-1): EAGVAQSPRYKIIEKRQSVAFWCNPISGHATLYWYQQILGQGPKLLIQFQNNGVVDDSQLPKDRFSAERLKGVDSTLKIQPAKLEDSAVYLCASSGVVGPRNEQFFGPGTRLTVL.

This rearrangement joins TRBV18 to TRBJ1-6; D may be TRBD1 (5 bases). With 3 bases removed from V and 10 bases from J, the gap between germline ends came to 19 bases. This CDR3 has 16 residues. Germline CDR1 reads KGHSH; CDR2 reads LQKENI. Here the CDR3 reads CASSPGGSPTVSPLHF. DNA for the CDR3: TGTGCCAGCTCACCCGGGGGAAGTCCCACCGTGTCACCCCTCCACTTT.

The chain has TRBV7-3 and TRBJ1-1; 8 bases fit TRBD1. Germline V gives CDR1 SGHTA, CDR2 FQGTGA. Trimming removed 0 bases from V and 8 bases from J; junction bases left unmatched: 2. There are 13 residues in the CDR3. The CDR3: CASSLTGDREAFF. DNA for the CDR3: TGTGCCAGCAGCTTAACCGGGGACAGGGAAGCTTTCTTT. Complete variable domain (other parts from reference TRBV7-3 and TRBJ1-1): GAGVSQTPSNKVTEKGKYVELRCDPISGHTALYWYRQSLGQGPEFLIYFQGTGAADDSGLPNDRFFAVRPEGSVSTLKIQRTERGDSAVYLCASSLTGDREAFFGQGTRLTVV.

J is TRBJ2-5 and V is TRBV6-2 or TRBV6-3; 7 bases fit TRBD2. The CDR3 is 16 residues long. Per the germline V gene, CDR1 is MNHEY and CDR2 is SVGEGT. J gave up 4 bases and V 4 bases, and 12 bases lay outside the gene matches. The CDR3 region has the DNA TGTGCCAGCAGTTTTAGGCCTAGCGGCTGGGGAGAGACCCAGTACTTC. This sequence encodes CASSFRPSGWGETQYF.

This rearrangement joins TRBV4-2 to TRBJ1-4; 7 nucleotides align to TRBD1. J gave up 5 bases and V 1 base, and 4 bases lay outside the gene matches. CDR3 size: 15 residues. The germline CDR1 and CDR2 sequences are LGHNA and YNFKEQ. This chain's CDR3 is CASSQVDRNNEKLFF. The CDR3 DNA sequence: TGTGCCAGCAGCCAAGTGGACAGGAACAATGAAAAACTGTTTTTT.

The V call is TRBV7-2, the J call TRBJ1-2; the D is unclear. V was clipped by 4 bases and J by 4 bases, with 10 bases between them. CDR3 size: 13 residues. Germline lookup yields CDR1 SGHTA and CDR2 FQGNSA. The CDR3 DNA reads as TGTGCCAGCAGCTCTAATGGCGGCTATGGCTACACCTTC. Protein sequence: CASSSNGGYGYTF.

In this sample, this clone is medium-sized. The sample has other DNA sequences that encode this CDR3 too. J is TRBJ1-5 and V is TRBV7-2; tentative D call: TRBD1 (5 bases). This CDR3 is built from 17 residues. The V gene lost 0 bases and the J gene lost 2 bases, with 14 bases spanning the gap. Germline CDR1 SGHTA, CDR2 FQGNSA. CDR3 sequence: CASSLALGGAGNQPQHF. In nucleotides, the CDR3 is TGTGCCAGCAGCTTAGCCCTGGGGGGTGCGGGCAATCAGCCCCAGCATTTT.

The chain carries TRBV19 and TRBJ1-1; TRBD1 is a possible D gene (5 bases). Trimming removed 1 base at V and 1 base at J, with 13 bases between. This CDR3 has 16 amino acids. Per germline, CDR1 LNHDA and CDR2 SQIVND (reference sequence). As DNA, the CDR3 is TGTGCCAGTAGTATAGGTAGGGGCCCCCGGAACACTGAAGCTTTCTTT. Protein sequence: CASSIGRGPRNTEAFF.

Regarding this clone: Within the sample, other DNA sequences also encode this same CDR3. The chain combines TRBV2 with TRBJ2-7; D call uncertain. Trimming took 5 bases from V and 1 from J, leaving 3 bases between them. Germline CDR1 SNHLY, CDR2 FYNNEI. The CDR3 consists of 11 residues. The CDR3: CASSLSYEQYF. The CDR3, as DNA: TGTGCCAGCAGTCTTTCCTACGAGCAGTACTTC.